This T cell receptor (beta chain) is drawn from a study of T cells after yellow fever vaccination. As to this clonotype: Its antigen is currently unknown.

Findings of the study overall: High-abundance clonotypes from the bulk population could contaminate FACS-sorted repertoires. Clonotypes found in both CD4 and CD8 compartments made up a small share.

CDR3 length: 16 residues. The germline CDR1 and CDR2 sequences are SNHLY and FYNNEI. The junction had 7 bases not matched to a gene; V was cut back by 2 bases and J by 4 bases. Using its own MiXCR run on the 5' RACE reads, TCRdb lists one record per CDR3 protein. Of 170,000 or so distinct CDR3 sequences detected, 6.2% appear once; the ten largest clones hold just under 3%. This sequence originates from a young man who received the YFV17D yellow fever vaccine. Sequenced here: CD4+ T cells sorted from PBMCs, sampled on the day of the first yellow fever vaccination. This chain links TRBV2 with TRBJ2-1; 8 bases match TRBD2. The CDR3 region is CASSEFVIAGYNEQFF. The DNA of the CDR3 is TGTGCCAGCAGTGAATTCGTGATAGCGGGGTACAATGAGCAGTTCTTC.